Reported below is one T cell receptor (beta chain). Some clones are missing from TCRdb's copy, which holds only in-frame ones; the method was immunoSEQ multiplex PCR. This sample has about 300,000 clones; 70% to 90% occur once, and the top ten carry just under 7%. The ends were cut back, 4 bases at V and 5 bases at J, with 14 bases in the middle. CDR1 and CDR2 from the germline V gene are GTSNPN and SVGIG (reference sequence). The CDR3 runs to 13 residues. This specimen comes from a study of blood T cell repertoires in COVID-19. J is TRBJ1-1 and V is TRBV30; a weak D match, TRBD1 (6 bases). The material sequenced was peripheral blood. The receptor comes from a woman aged 25 to 45 who had recovered from COVID-19. Written as DNA, the CDR3 is TGTGCCTGGACCACAGACACAGGGACTGAAGCTTTCTTT. The encoded protein is CAWTTDTGTEAFF.